Detailed here is one T cell receptor beta chain. The antigen is undetermined. The record originates from a study of early T cells in non-severe SARS-CoV-2 infection. The V and J ends lost 3 bases and 8 bases respectively, with 8 bases between them. Germline lookup yields CDR1 SQVTM and CDR2 ANQGSEA. This CDR3 comprises 11 residues. Study-level results: The matching step, a VDJdb search, favored anti-spike CD8 responses and missed private and CD4 specificities.

Individual cDNA molecules received unique molecular identifiers during library preparation. One entry per CDR3 protein results from TCRdb running MiXCR on the 5' RACE reads. The profile shows 100,000 to 140,000 distinct CDR3 sequences, 11% of them singletons. The sequence derives from an adult who was a healthcare worker with PCR-confirmed SARS-CoV-2 infection or an uninfected control (not recorded which). The chain is built from TRBV29-1 and TRBJ2-1; no definite D call. The specimen sequenced was whole blood. CDR3 residues: CSVDAIYEQFF. The CDR3 DNA reads TGCAGCGTTGATGCCATTTATGAGCAGTTCTTC.